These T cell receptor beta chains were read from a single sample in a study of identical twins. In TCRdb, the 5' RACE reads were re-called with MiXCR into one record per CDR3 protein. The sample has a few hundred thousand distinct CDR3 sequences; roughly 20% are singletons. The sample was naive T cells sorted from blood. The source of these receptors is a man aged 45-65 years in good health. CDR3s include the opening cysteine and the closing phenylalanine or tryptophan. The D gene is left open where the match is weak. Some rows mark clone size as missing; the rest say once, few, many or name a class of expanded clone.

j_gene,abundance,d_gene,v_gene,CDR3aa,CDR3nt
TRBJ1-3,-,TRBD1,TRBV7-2,CASSQTGGSGNTIYF,TGTGCCAGCAGCCAAACAGGGGGTTCTGGAAACACCATATATTTT
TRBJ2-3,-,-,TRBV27,CASRSGVNTDTQYF,TGTGCCAGCAGGAGTGGGGTCAACACAGATACGCAGTATTTT
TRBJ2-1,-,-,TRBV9,CASSVVSGAYNEQFF,TGTGCCAGCAGCGTAGTTTCAGGGGCCTACAATGAGCAGTTCTTC
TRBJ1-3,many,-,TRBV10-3,CAIRGDASSGNTIYF,TGTGCCATCAGAGGGGACGCTAGCTCTGGAAACACCATATATTTT
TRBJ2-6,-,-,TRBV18,CASSPPNLSGANVLTF,TGTGCCAGCTCACCACCGAATCTGTCTGGGGCCAACGTCCTGACTTTC
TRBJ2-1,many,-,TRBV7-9,CASSLESQGGEQFF,TGTGCCAGCAGCTTAGAGTCTCAGGGTGGTGAGCAGTTCTTC
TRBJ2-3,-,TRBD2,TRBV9,CASSVTGGPVDTQYF,TGTGCCAGCAGCGTAACGGGGGGGCCGGTAGATACGCAGTATTTT
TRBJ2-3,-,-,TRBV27,CASSSPGTRRTDTQYF,TGTGCCAGCAGTTCCCCCGGGACACGCAGGACAGATACGCAGTATTTT
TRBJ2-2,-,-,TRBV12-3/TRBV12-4,CASSPMTSTAGELFF,TGTGCCAGCAGTCCAATGACTAGTACGGCCGGGGAGCTGTTTTTT
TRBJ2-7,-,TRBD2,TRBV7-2,CASSRRGSYEQYF,TGTGCCAGCAGTCGACGCGGGAGTTACGAGCAGTACTTC
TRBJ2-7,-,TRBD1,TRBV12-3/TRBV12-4,CASSLTGKYEQYF,TGTGCCAGCAGTTTGACAGGGAAGTACGAGCAGTACTTC
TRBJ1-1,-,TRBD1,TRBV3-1,CASRFTGGNTEAFF,TGTGCCAGCAGATTTACAGGGGGAAACACTGAAGCTTTCTTT
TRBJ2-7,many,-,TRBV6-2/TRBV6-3,CASSYSPFSYEQYF,TGTGCCAGCAGTTACTCGCCCTTCTCCTACGAGCAGTACTTC
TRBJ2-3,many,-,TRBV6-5,CASSYPPGLSTDTQYF,TGTGCCAGCAGTTACCCGCCTGGGCTCAGCACAGATACGCAGTATTTT
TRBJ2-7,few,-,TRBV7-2,CASSLTLGYEQYF,TGTGCCAGCAGCTTAACTCTCGGCTACGAGCAGTACTTC
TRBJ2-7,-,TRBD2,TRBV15,CATSRGPGGEVEQYF,TGTGCCACCAGCAGGGGACCGGGGGGGGAAGTCGAGCAGTACTTC
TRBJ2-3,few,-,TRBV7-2,CASSPGVGLGGDTQYF,TGTGCCAGCAGCCCGGGGGTGGGCCTGGGGGGAGATACGCAGTATTTT
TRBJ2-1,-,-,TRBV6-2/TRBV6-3,CASSRATATYNEQFF,TGTGCCAGCAGCAGAGCGACAGCCACCTACAATGAGCAGTTCTTC
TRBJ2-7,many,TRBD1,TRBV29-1,CSVRVGDRVFEQYF,TGCAGCGTCCGTGTAGGGGACAGGGTGTTCGAGCAGTACTTC
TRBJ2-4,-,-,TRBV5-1,CASSPRRALAKNIQYF,TGCGCCAGCAGCCCGAGACGGGCACTAGCCAAAAACATTCAGTACTTC
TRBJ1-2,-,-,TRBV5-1,CASSSPAPGYGYTF,TGCGCCAGCAGCTCTCCAGCGCCAGGCTATGGCTACACCTTC
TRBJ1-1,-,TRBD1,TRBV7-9,CASSHPGQMNTEAFF,TGTGCCAGCAGCCACCCGGGACAGATGAACACTGAAGCTTTCTTT
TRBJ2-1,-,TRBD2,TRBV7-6,CASSPILGTSNEQFF,TGTGCCAGCAGCCCTATCTTAGGGACTAGCAATGAGCAGTTCTTC
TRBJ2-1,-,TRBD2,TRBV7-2,CASSLRAGGPGGHEQFF,TGTGCCAGCAGCTTAAGAGCGGGGGGCCCGGGGGGGCATGAGCAGTTCTTC
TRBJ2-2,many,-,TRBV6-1,CASSELPSGELFF,TGTGCCAGCAGTGAATTGCCCTCCGGGGAGCTGTTTTTT
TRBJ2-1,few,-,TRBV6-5,CASSYGVDYNEQFF,TGTGCCAGCAGTTACGGAGTAGATTACAATGAGCAGTTCTTC
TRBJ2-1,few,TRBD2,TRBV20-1,CSALAGGPINEQFF,TGCAGTGCACTAGCGGGAGGGCCGATCAATGAGCAGTTCTTC
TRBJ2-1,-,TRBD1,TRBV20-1,CSASPPSGQGNSYNEQFF,TGCAGTGCTTCCCCACCCTCGGGACAGGGAAACTCCTACAATGAGCAGTTCTTC
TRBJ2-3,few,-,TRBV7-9,CASSFPGVDTQYF,TGTGCCAGCAGCTTTCCAGGGGTAGATACGCAGTATTTT
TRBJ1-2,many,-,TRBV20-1,CSASIQADYGYTF,TGCAGTGCTAGTATACAGGCTGACTATGGCTACACCTTC
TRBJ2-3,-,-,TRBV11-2,CASRPTGTPISTQYF,TGTGCCAGCAGGCCTACCGGGACACCGATTTCTACGCAGTATTTT
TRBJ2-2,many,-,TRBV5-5,CASSLVDTGELFF,TGTGCCAGCAGCTTGGTAGACACCGGGGAGCTGTTTTTT
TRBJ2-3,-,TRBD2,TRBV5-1,CASSLGDYTSTDTQYF,TGCGCCAGCAGCCTGGGGGACTACACTAGCACAGATACGCAGTATTTT
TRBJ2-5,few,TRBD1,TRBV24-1,CATSDPQGADQETQYF,TGTGCCACCAGTGACCCACAGGGGGCTGACCAAGAGACCCAGTACTTC
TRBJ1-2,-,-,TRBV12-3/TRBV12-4,CASWAGLHYGYTF,TGTGCCAGCTGGGCGGGGCTTCACTATGGCTACACCTTC
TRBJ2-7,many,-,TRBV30,CACSHGAYEQYF,TGTGCCTGTTCACATGGGGCCTACGAGCAGTACTTC
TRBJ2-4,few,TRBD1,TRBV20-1,CSADGGTGKNIQYF,TGCAGTGCGGACGGGGGGACAGGGAAAAACATTCAGTACTTC
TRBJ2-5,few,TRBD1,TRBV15,CATSRGTGWTQYF,TGTGCCACCAGCCGAGGGACAGGCTGGACCCAGTACTTC
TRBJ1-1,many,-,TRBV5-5,CASSFRGQNTEAFF,TGTGCCAGCAGCTTTCGGGGGCAGAACACTGAAGCTTTCTTT
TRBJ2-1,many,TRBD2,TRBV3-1,CASSLVGGLAGVNEQFF,TGTGCCAGCAGCTTAGTGGGCGGGCTAGCGGGGGTCAATGAGCAGTTCTTC
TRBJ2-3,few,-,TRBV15,CATSRGEQGEGTDTQYF,TGTGCCACCAGCAGAGGTGAACAGGGTGAGGGCACAGATACGCAGTATTTT
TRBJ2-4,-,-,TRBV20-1,CSARGNSGRTRWSDIQYF,TGCAGTGCTAGAGGTAATTCTGGCAGGACACGGTGGTCGGACATTCAGTACTTC
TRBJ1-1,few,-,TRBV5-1,CASSFKGVGNTEAFF,TGCGCCAGCAGCTTCAAGGGGGTCGGGAACACTGAAGCTTTCTTT
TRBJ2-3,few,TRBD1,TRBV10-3,CAIIDRVADTQYF,TGTGCCATCATTGACAGGGTCGCAGATACGCAGTATTTT
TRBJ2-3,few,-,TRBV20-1,CSARGTYGGTDTQYF,TGCAGTGCTAGAGGGACTTACGGGGGCACAGATACGCAGTATTTT
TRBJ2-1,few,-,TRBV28,CASTTPSGKDEQFF,TGTGCCAGCACGACCCCGTCGGGCAAGGATGAGCAGTTCTTC
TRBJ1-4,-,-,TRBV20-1,CSAPGESNEKLFF,TGCAGTGCTCCAGGGGAGTCTAATGAAAAACTGTTTTTT
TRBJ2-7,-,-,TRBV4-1,CASSQGSRTYEQYF,TGCGCCAGCAGCCAAGGAAGCCGGACCTACGAGCAGTACTTC
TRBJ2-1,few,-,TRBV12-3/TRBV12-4,CASSLYLRHGGNEQFF,TGTGCCAGCAGTTTATATCTCCGTCACGGGGGCAATGAGCAGTTCTTC